This TCR beta chain was observed in a study of blood T cell repertoires in COVID-19. Assay: immunoSEQ multiplex PCR; the TCRdb copy retains only in-frame clones and omits some. Among around 400,000 clones, more than 70% were seen once, and the ten largest hold under 3%. V lost 4 bases and J lost 2, with 16 bases in between. The CDR3 has 17 amino acids. The germline CDR1 and CDR2 sequences are SGHRS and YFSETQ. This clonotype was obtained from a woman aged 55-69 years with COVID-19, enrolled during active disease. The J gene is TRBJ2-6, the V gene TRBV5-1; possible D gene TRBD2, 6 bases. The sequenced sample consisted of peripheral blood. Written as DNA, the CDR3 is TGCGCCAGCAGCGGGACGGGACTTATGGCTGGGGCCAACGTCCTGACTTTC. Encoded protein: CASSGTGLMAGANVLTF.